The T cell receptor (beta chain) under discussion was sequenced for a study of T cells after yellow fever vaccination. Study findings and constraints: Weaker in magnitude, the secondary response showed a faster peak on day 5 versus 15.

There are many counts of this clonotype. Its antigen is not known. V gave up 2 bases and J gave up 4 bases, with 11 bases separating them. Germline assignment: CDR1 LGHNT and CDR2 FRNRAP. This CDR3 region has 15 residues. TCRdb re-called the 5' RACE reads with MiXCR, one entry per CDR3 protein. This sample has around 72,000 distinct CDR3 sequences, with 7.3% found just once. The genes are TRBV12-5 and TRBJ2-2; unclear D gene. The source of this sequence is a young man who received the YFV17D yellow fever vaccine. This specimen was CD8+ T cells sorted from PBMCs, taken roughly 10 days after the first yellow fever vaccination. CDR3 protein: CASGLLLSGTGELFF. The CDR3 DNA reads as TGTGCTAGTGGTTTGTTACTATCGGGCACCGGGGAGCTGTTTTTT.